A single sample gave rise to the 20 T cell receptor beta chains below, sequenced in a study of T cell changes during pregnancy in multiple sclerosis. Produced via immunoSEQ multiplex PCR; TCRdb's table is partial and in-frame only. The sample records just under 50,000 clones, roughly 94% being singletons. The sample was CD4+ T cells from peripheral blood mononuclear cells, taken in the third trimester of pregnancy. The receptors derive from a female donor with multiple sclerosis, enrolled in a pregnancy study.

V usage is TRBV2 and J usage is TRBJ1-5, with TRBD1 matching 7 bases. V lost 3 bases, J lost 2 bases, and 1 base stayed unmatched. The CDR3 length is 14 residues. Looked up from germline, CDR1 is SNHLY and CDR2 is FYNNEI. The CDR3 is CASSDDRGNQPQHF. The CDR3 nucleotides read TGTGCCAGCAGTGACGACAGGGGCAATCAGCCCCAGCATTTT.

The rearrangement links TRBV21-1 to TRBJ2-5; TRBD2, the table's D call, lacks a check against the DNA. TRBV21-1 is marked as a pseudogene. The CDR3 runs 16 residues. CDR3 bases: TGTGCCAGCAGCGGGGGGGGCGATGAATCCGAAGAGACCCAGTACTTC. Its translation is CASSGGGDESEETQYF.

The chain joins TRBV29-1 to TRBJ2-5; tentatively, D is TRBD1 (6 bases). CDR3 length: 12 amino acids. The V end lost 6 bases, the J end lost 3 bases, and 11 bases lay between the germline ends. Germline assignment: CDR1 SQVTM and CDR2 ANQGSEA. The CDR3 DNA sequence: TGCAGCGTCATACAGGGAAAAGAGACCCAGTACTTC. Translated: CSVIQGKETQYF.

V usage is TRBV4-2 and J usage is TRBJ2-7; 11 nucleotides line up with TRBD2. This CDR3 has 16 amino acids. Losses at the gene ends were 4 bases for V and 7 bases for J; bases not matched to a gene: 12. Germline assignment: CDR1 LGHNA and CDR2 YNFKEQ. The CDR3, as DNA: TGTGCCAGCAGCCTCTCCGGGGCTAGCGGGAGGCAAGAGCAGTACTTC. This sequence encodes CASSLSGASGRQEQYF.

The chain employs TRBV5-1 and TRBJ1-6; possibly TRBD1 for D (5 bases). V was shortened by 0 bases and J by 7 bases, with 8 bases between the two germline ends. Germline loops: CDR1 SGHRS, CDR2 YFSETQ. The CDR3 is 14 amino acids. The chain's CDR3 is CASSLEGQNSPLHF. The CDR3 bases are TGCGCCAGCAGCTTGGAGGGGCAGAATTCACCCCTCCACTTT.

This rearrangement joins TRBV19 to TRBJ2-1, with 8 bases aligning to TRBD1. Germline lookup yields CDR1 LNHDA and CDR2 SQIVND (reference sequence). This CDR3 has 16 amino acids. Germline trimming cut 1 base from V and 8 bases from J; bases unmatched to any gene: 10. As DNA, the CDR3 is TGTGCCAGTAGTATAGTAGGGCAGGGGGCTTTATATGAGCAGTTCTTC. Residues: CASSIVGQGALYEQFF. Full variable domain (rest looked up from reference TRBV19 and TRBJ2-1): DGGITQSPKYLFRKEGQNVTLSCEQNLNHDAMYWYRQDPGQGLRLIYYSQIVNDFQKGDIAEGYSVSREKKESFPLTVTSAQKNPTAFYLCASSIVGQGALYEQFFGPGTRLTVL.

This chain uses TRBV10-3 with TRBJ1-2; 7 nucleotides agree with TRBD1. Unmatched junction bases numbered 12, after V lost 8 bases and J lost 6 bases. Germline CDR1 ENHRY, CDR2 SYGVKD. The CDR3 is made up of 14 amino acids. Written as DNA, the CDR3 is TGTGCCATCCGAGAGACGACAGGGATAAATGGCTACACCTTC. Translating gives CAIRETTGINGYTF.

This chain joins TRBV29-1 and TRBJ2-7; 10 nucleotides line up with TRBD2. Germline CDR1 SQVTM, CDR2 ANQGSEA. Trimming took 6 bases from V and 3 from J; bases not matched to a gene: 11. The CDR3 length is 15 residues. CDR3 protein: CSVGRASGGFYEQYF. As DNA, the CDR3 is TGCAGCGTGGGGCGGGCTAGCGGGGGATTCTACGAGCAGTACTTC.

V gene TRBV5-1 combines with J gene TRBJ2-5; D possibly corresponds to TRBD2 (6 bases). The CDR3 sequence is 15 residues long. V lost 0 bases and J lost 1, with 10 bases in between. The germline CDR1 and CDR2 sequences are SGHRS and YFSETQ. CDR3 sequence: CASSLDGGTQETQYF. The CDR3 DNA reads as TGCGCCAGCAGCTTGGATGGGGGGACCCAAGAGACCCAGTACTTC.

The V gene is TRBV19, the J gene TRBJ1-1, with 8 positions matching TRBD1. CDR3 length equals 14 residues. V lost 8 bases, J lost 5 bases, and 10 bases stayed unmatched. Germline assignment: CDR1 LNHDA and CDR2 SQIVND (reference sequence). This CDR3 is CASLRQGFGTEAFF. CDR3 in DNA: TGTGCCAGTCTTCGACAGGGGTTCGGGACTGAAGCTTTCTTT.

The chain links TRBV4-3 to TRBJ2-7; 7 bases agree with TRBD1. J lost 4 bases, V lost 1 base, and 13 bases had no gene match. The CDR3 is 17 amino acids. CDR1 is LGHNA, CDR2 YSLEER, per germline. Here the CDR3 reads CASSQGAGGGYMYEQYF. In DNA, the CDR3 is TGCGCCAGCAGCCAAGGGGCAGGGGGTGGTTATATGTACGAGCAGTACTTC.

The rearrangement joins TRBV5-1 to TRBJ2-2; D perhaps matches TRBD1 (6 bases). Trimming took off 5 bases at V and 7 bases at J, with 15 bases between the two ends. The CDR3 has 14 residues. From germline, CDR1 is SGHRS and CDR2 YFSETQ. The CDR3 reads CASRDRGVVGELFF. In DNA form, the CDR3 reads TGCGCCAGCAGGGACAGAGGGGTTGTCGGGGAGCTGTTTTTT.

The chain links TRBV19 to TRBJ1-5, with D tentatively TRBD1 (5 bases). Trimming took off 4 bases at V and 9 bases at J, with 16 bases between the two ends. Per germline, CDR1 LNHDA and CDR2 SQIVND (reference sequence). This CDR3 is built from 14 residues. CDR3 sequence reads: CASSTRTPKSPQHF. The CDR3 nucleotides read TGTGCCAGTAGTACCAGGACACCTAAATCGCCCCAGCATTTT. Full variable domain (missing parts from reference TRBV19 and TRBJ1-5): DGGITQSPKYLFRKEGQNVTLSCEQNLNHDAMYWYRQDPGQGLRLIYYSQIVNDFQKGDIAEGYSVSREKKESFPLTVTSAQKNPTAFYLCASSTRTPKSPQHFGDGTRLSIL.

V and J are TRBV15 and TRBJ1-1; TRBD1 matches 9 bases. Germline V gene data show CDR1 as LNHNV and CDR2 as YYDKDF (reference sequence). This CDR3 has 16 amino acids. The V and J ends lost 2 bases and 1 base, in that order; junction bases with no gene match: 5. This CDR3 reads CATSRRTGVGNTEAFF. For the CDR3, the DNA is TGTGCCACCAGCAGAAGGACAGGGGTCGGGAACACTGAAGCTTTCTTT.

The chain is built from TRBV11-2 and TRBJ2-3, with 8 bases identical to TRBD1. The V and J ends lost 2 bases and 3 bases, in that order; junction bases with no gene match: 1. Germline V CDR1 and CDR2: SGHAT, FQNNGV. There are 14 residues in the CDR3. CDR3 amino acids: CASSLQGATDTQYF. The CDR3 coding sequence is TGTGCCAGCAGCTTACAGGGGGCGACAGATACGCAGTATTTT. Using reference TRBV11-2 and TRBJ2-3 for the parts outside the CDR3, the full variable domain is EAGVAQSPRYKIIEKRQSVAFWCNPISGHATLYWYQQILGQGPKLLIQFQNNGVVDDSQLPKDRFSAERLKGVDSTLKIQPAKLEDSAVYLCASSLQGATDTQYFGPGTRLTVL.

This rearrangement joins TRBV30 to TRBJ1-2; possibly TRBD1 for D (5 bases). V was cut by 2 bases and J by 4 bases, with 11 bases left in between. CDR3 length equals 13 residues. CDR1 is GTSNPN and CDR2 is SVGIG in the germline V gene (reference sequence). CDR3 coding DNA: TGTGCCTGGAGTCTGGGGGGTACCTATGGCTACACCTTC. Translation: CAWSLGGTYGYTF.

The J gene is TRBJ2-2, the V gene TRBV10-3, with D perhaps TRBD2 (6 bases). From germline, CDR1 is ENHRY and CDR2 SYGVKD. The CDR3 length is 15 residues. V shed 3 bases and J shed 1 base, with 9 bases lying between them. The CDR3 spells CAISDWRGNTGELFF. In nucleotides, the CDR3 is TGTGCCATCAGTGATTGGAGGGGGAACACCGGGGAGCTGTTTTTT.

The chain employs TRBV5-1 and TRBJ2-3, with D possibly matching TRBD2 (5 bases). Trimming cost V 0 bases and J 1 base, with 12 bases left between them. CDR1 is SGHRS, CDR2 YFSETQ, per germline. The CDR3 extends over 16 amino acids. The CDR3, as DNA: TGCGCCAGCAGCTTGGGGAGCGGAACCCGCACAGATACGCAGTATTTT. It yields the protein CASSLGSGTRTDTQYF.

V usage is TRBV18 and J usage is TRBJ2-6, with D possibly TRBD2 on 5 matching bases. The CDR3 extends over 15 amino acids. V was shortened by 2 bases and J by 0 bases, with 5 bases between the two germline ends. Per the germline V gene, CDR1 is KGHSH and CDR2 is LQKENI. CDR3 in amino acids: CASSPGLSGANVLTF. The CDR3, as DNA: TGTGCCAGCTCACCAGGACTCTCTGGGGCCAACGTCCTGACTTTC.

The chain carries TRBV28 and TRBJ2-7; TRBD2 is a possible D gene (5 bases). The length of the CDR3 is 12 residues. V dropped 6 bases and J dropped 8 bases, with 14 bases sitting between them. Germline V gene lookup returns CDR1 MDHEN and CDR2 SYDVKM. The CDR3 DNA sequence: TGTGCCAGCAGGGGAGCCCTGTGGAAGCAGTACTTC. Protein product: CASRGALWKQYF.